This is a list of T cell receptor beta chains from one sample in a study of response to subunit inactivated influenza vaccine. Using its own MiXCR run on the RT-PCR reads, TCRdb lists one record per CDR3 protein. The sample lists about 540,000 distinct CDR3 sequences, around 15% occurring once. The starting material was PBMCs from blood, obtained less than 13 days after vaccination. These TCRs come from a man aged 50 or older who received an inactivated influenza vaccine. The CDR3 runs from the conserved cysteine through the conserved F or W. The D gene is left open where the match is weak. The size field is filled for only some rows; it gives once, few, many or a size class.

d_call: -
v_call: TRBV29-1
clone_size: few
j_call: TRBJ1-2
cdr3_aa: CSVPNGSNYGYTF
cdr3_nt: TGCAGCGTGCCGAATGGGTCTAACTATGGCTACACCTTC

d_call: TRBD2
v_call: TRBV10-3
clone_size: -
j_call: TRBJ2-3
cdr3_aa: CAISRLAGGSTDTQYF
cdr3_nt: TGTGCCATCAGTAGACTAGCGGGAGGCTCCACAGATACGCAGTATTTT

d_call: -
v_call: TRBV4-3
clone_size: many
j_call: TRBJ1-1
cdr3_aa: CASSQDVRYPWTEAFF
cdr3_nt: TGCGCCAGCAGCCAAGATGTCCGCTACCCTTGGACTGAAGCTTTCTTT

d_call: TRBD1
v_call: TRBV20-1
clone_size: many
j_call: TRBJ1-1
cdr3_aa: CSAKEGTGGTEAFF
cdr3_nt: TGCAGTGCTAAAGAAGGGACAGGGGGCACTGAAGCTTTCTTT

d_call: -
v_call: TRBV19
clone_size: few
j_call: TRBJ2-2
cdr3_aa: CASNQRGGPGELFF
cdr3_nt: TGTGCCAGTAATCAACGAGGGGGACCCGGGGAGCTGTTTTTT

d_call: -
v_call: TRBV11-2
clone_size: few
j_call: TRBJ2-7
cdr3_aa: CASSPQDYYEQYF
cdr3_nt: TGTGCCAGCAGCCCCCAAGACTACTACGAGCAGTACTTC

d_call: -
v_call: TRBV24-1
clone_size: -
j_call: TRBJ2-3
cdr3_aa: CATSDFLTTDTQYF
cdr3_nt: TGTGCCACCAGTGATTTCCTTACCACAGATACGCAGTATTTT

d_call: TRBD2
v_call: TRBV28
clone_size: -
j_call: TRBJ2-5
cdr3_aa: CASSAGTSGKETQYF
cdr3_nt: TGTGCCAGCAGTGCCGGGACTAGCGGGAAAGAGACCCAGTACTTC

d_call: TRBD2
v_call: TRBV5-1
clone_size: -
j_call: TRBJ2-5
cdr3_aa: CASSPGTSGLATQYF
cdr3_nt: TGCGCCAGCAGTCCGGGGACTAGCGGGTTAGCGACCCAGTACTTC

d_call: -
v_call: TRBV7-8
clone_size: -
j_call: TRBJ1-4
cdr3_aa: CASSLGGIGEKLFF
cdr3_nt: TGTGCCAGCAGCTTGGGGGGGATCGGAGAAAAACTGTTTTTT

d_call: TRBD1
v_call: TRBV5-6
clone_size: -
j_call: TRBJ2-5
cdr3_aa: CASSLSPGQWETQYF
cdr3_nt: TGTGCCAGCAGCTTGTCTCCGGGACAGTGGGAGACCCAGTACTTC

d_call: -
v_call: TRBV7-2
clone_size: -
j_call: TRBJ2-3
cdr3_aa: CASSLATRTDTQYF
cdr3_nt: TGTGCCAGCAGCTTAGCCACTCGCACAGATACGCAGTATTTT

d_call: TRBD1
v_call: TRBV28
clone_size: many
j_call: TRBJ1-2
cdr3_aa: CASSPGTGLSSNYGYTF
cdr3_nt: TGTGCCAGCAGTCCCGGGACAGGGCTATCGTCTAACTATGGCTACACCTTC

d_call: TRBD1
v_call: TRBV12-3/TRBV12-4
clone_size: -
j_call: TRBJ1-1
cdr3_aa: CASRRQGEVTEAFF
cdr3_nt: TGTGCCAGCAGGAGACAGGGGGAGGTCACTGAAGCTTTCTTT

d_call: TRBD2
v_call: TRBV15
clone_size: -
j_call: TRBJ2-2
cdr3_aa: CATSRDRLAGVTGELFF
cdr3_nt: TGTGCCACCAGCAGAGATCGGCTAGCGGGAGTTACCGGGGAGCTGTTTTTT

d_call: -
v_call: TRBV28
clone_size: -
j_call: TRBJ2-7
cdr3_aa: CASSPPSGPFYEQYF
cdr3_nt: TGTGCCAGCAGTCCCCCATCCGGGCCTTTCTACGAGCAGTACTTC

d_call: TRBD1
v_call: TRBV5-1
clone_size: many
j_call: TRBJ2-7
cdr3_aa: CASSLRGGTVSTGEQYF
cdr3_nt: TGCGCCAGCAGCTTAAGAGGTGGGACAGTCTCAACGGGGGAGCAGTACTTC

d_call: -
v_call: TRBV5-1
clone_size: once
j_call: TRBJ2-3
cdr3_aa: CASSSGTASPDTQYF
cdr3_nt: TGCGCCAGCAGCTCCGGGACTGCGTCCCCAGATACGCAGTATTTT

d_call: -
v_call: TRBV7-6
clone_size: -
j_call: TRBJ2-1
cdr3_aa: CASSRSRENEQFF
cdr3_nt: TGTGCCAGCAGCCGGAGCAGGGAGAATGAGCAGTTCTTC

d_call: TRBD2
v_call: TRBV29-1
clone_size: -
j_call: TRBJ2-1
cdr3_aa: CSVSGTSRYNEQFF
cdr3_nt: TGCAGCGTCTCCGGGACTAGCAGATACAATGAGCAGTTCTTC

d_call: -
v_call: TRBV20-1
clone_size: few
j_call: TRBJ2-7
cdr3_aa: CSARAPGFYEQYF
cdr3_nt: TGCAGTGCTAGAGCCCCGGGATTCTACGAGCAGTACTTC

d_call: -
v_call: TRBV20-1
clone_size: -
j_call: TRBJ2-3
cdr3_aa: CSAPRDPSTDTQYF
cdr3_nt: TGCAGTGCTCCGAGGGACCCTAGCACAGATACGCAGTATTTT

d_call: -
v_call: TRBV7-6
clone_size: -
j_call: TRBJ1-5
cdr3_aa: CASSLAGRTQPQHF
cdr3_nt: TGTGCCAGCAGCTTAGCAGGTCGGACGCAGCCCCAGCATTTT

d_call: -
v_call: TRBV5-5
clone_size: few
j_call: TRBJ1-2
cdr3_aa: CASSLGEKLNYGYTF
cdr3_nt: TGTGCCAGCAGCTTGGGGGAGAAACTTAACTATGGCTACACCTTC

d_call: TRBD2
v_call: TRBV28
clone_size: -
j_call: TRBJ2-3
cdr3_aa: CASQAGGWTDTQYF
cdr3_nt: TGTGCCAGCCAAGCGGGGGGTTGGACAGATACGCAGTATTTT

d_call: -
v_call: TRBV6-2/TRBV6-3
clone_size: -
j_call: TRBJ2-1
cdr3_aa: CASSQSESSYNEQFF
cdr3_nt: TGTGCCAGCAGCCAGAGCGAGAGCTCCTACAATGAGCAGTTCTTC

d_call: TRBD2
v_call: TRBV9
clone_size: many
j_call: TRBJ2-1
cdr3_aa: CASSVETSGSPPLF
cdr3_nt: TGTGCCAGCAGCGTAGAGACTAGCGGGAGTCCGCCACTCTTC

d_call: -
v_call: TRBV7-9
clone_size: -
j_call: TRBJ2-1
cdr3_aa: CASSLGHNSYNEQFF
cdr3_nt: TGTGCCAGCAGCTTAGGCCACAACTCGTACAATGAGCAGTTCTTC

d_call: TRBD1
v_call: TRBV28
clone_size: few
j_call: TRBJ2-7
cdr3_aa: CASSPGTVLF
cdr3_nt: TGTGCCAGCAGCCCCGGGACAGTCTTATTC

d_call: -
v_call: TRBV5-1
clone_size: -
j_call: TRBJ2-3
cdr3_aa: CASSYDDSTDTQYF
cdr3_nt: TGCGCCAGCAGCTACGACGATAGCACAGATACGCAGTATTTT

d_call: TRBD1
v_call: TRBV4-2
clone_size: many
j_call: TRBJ2-7
cdr3_aa: CASSRSTGVAYEQYF
cdr3_nt: TGTGCCAGCAGCCGGTCCACAGGGGTCGCCTACGAGCAGTACTTC

d_call: TRBD2
v_call: TRBV4-2
clone_size: few
j_call: TRBJ2-1
cdr3_aa: CASSQPGLAGFNEQFF
cdr3_nt: TGTGCCAGCAGCCAGCCGGGACTAGCGGGGTTTAATGAGCAGTTCTTC

d_call: TRBD2
v_call: TRBV29-1
clone_size: many
j_call: TRBJ2-7
cdr3_aa: CSVVGQRGIYEQYF
cdr3_nt: TGCAGCGTTGTGGGTCAGCGGGGGATCTACGAGCAGTACTTC

d_call: -
v_call: TRBV10-2
clone_size: -
j_call: TRBJ2-3
cdr3_aa: CASSEGSGLTDTQYF
cdr3_nt: TGCGCCAGCAGTGAGGGGTCCGGACTCACAGATACGCAGTATTTT

d_call: -
v_call: TRBV7-2
clone_size: few
j_call: TRBJ2-5
cdr3_aa: CASMFGARETQYF
cdr3_nt: TGTGCCAGTATGTTTGGGGCCAGGGAGACCCAGTACTTC

d_call: -
v_call: TRBV4-3
clone_size: few
j_call: TRBJ2-2
cdr3_aa: CASSQTQDTGELFF
cdr3_nt: TGCGCCAGCAGCCAAACACAGGACACCGGGGAGCTGTTTTTT

d_call: TRBD1
v_call: TRBV27
clone_size: -
j_call: TRBJ2-5
cdr3_aa: CASRQTGPETQYF
cdr3_nt: TGTGCCAGCAGGCAGACAGGGCCGGAGACCCAGTACTTC

d_call: -
v_call: TRBV12-3/TRBV12-4
clone_size: many
j_call: TRBJ1-4
cdr3_aa: CASSLGPERGKLFF
cdr3_nt: TGTGCCAGCAGTCTGGGACCCGAAAGGGGAAAACTGTTTTTT

d_call: TRBD2
v_call: TRBV14
clone_size: -
j_call: TRBJ2-1
cdr3_aa: CASSLPLAGVLDEQFF
cdr3_nt: TGTGCCAGCAGCCTACCTTTAGCGGGGGTCTTGGATGAGCAGTTCTTC

d_call: -
v_call: TRBV25-1
clone_size: -
j_call: TRBJ1-4
cdr3_aa: CAIPLGACRPEKLFF
cdr3_nt: TGTGCCATTCCTCTCGGAGCCTGCCGGCCTGAAAAACTGTTTTTT

d_call: -
v_call: TRBV7-9
clone_size: few
j_call: TRBJ2-2
cdr3_aa: CASSLWPGDYTGELFF
cdr3_nt: TGTGCCAGCAGCTTATGGCCAGGGGACTACACCGGGGAGCTGTTTTTT

d_call: TRBD1
v_call: TRBV5-5
clone_size: -
j_call: TRBJ2-2
cdr3_aa: CASSRDRQVTGELFF
cdr3_nt: TGTGCCAGCAGCAGGGACAGGCAGGTCACCGGGGAGCTGTTTTTT

d_call: TRBD2
v_call: TRBV10-2
clone_size: -
j_call: TRBJ2-1
cdr3_aa: CASNLAGGRYEQFF
cdr3_nt: TGCGCCAGCAACCTAGCGGGGGGGCGGTATGAGCAGTTCTTC

d_call: -
v_call: TRBV9
clone_size: -
j_call: TRBJ2-1
cdr3_aa: CASSVGLNPSYNEQFF
cdr3_nt: TGTGCCAGCAGCGTAGGCCTTAACCCGTCCTACAATGAGCAGTTCTTC